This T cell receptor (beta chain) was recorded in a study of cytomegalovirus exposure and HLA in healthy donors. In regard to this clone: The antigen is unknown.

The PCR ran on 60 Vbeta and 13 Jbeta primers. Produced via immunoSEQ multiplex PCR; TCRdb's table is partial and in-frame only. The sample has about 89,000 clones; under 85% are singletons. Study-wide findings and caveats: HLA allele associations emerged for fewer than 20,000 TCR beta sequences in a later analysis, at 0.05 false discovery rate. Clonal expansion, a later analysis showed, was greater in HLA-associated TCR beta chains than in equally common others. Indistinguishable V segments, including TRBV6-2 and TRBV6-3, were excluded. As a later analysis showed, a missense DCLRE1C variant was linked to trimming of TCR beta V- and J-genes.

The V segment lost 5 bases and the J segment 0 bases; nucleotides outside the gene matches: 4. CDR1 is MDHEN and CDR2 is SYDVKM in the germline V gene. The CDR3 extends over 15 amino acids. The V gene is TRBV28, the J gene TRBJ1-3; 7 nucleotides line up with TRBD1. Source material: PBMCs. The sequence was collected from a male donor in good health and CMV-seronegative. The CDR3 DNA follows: TGTGCCAGCAGTGACAGGGCCTTCTCTGGAAACACCATATATTTT. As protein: CASSDRAFSGNTIYF.